This is a list of T cell receptor beta chains from one sample in a study of cytomegalovirus exposure and HLA in healthy donors. The assay was immunoSEQ multiplex PCR, and TCRdb's table has in-frame clones only and misses some. The data hold roughly 120,000 clones, with 77% observed a single time. The specimen sequenced was PBMCs. Receptors were obtained from a human donor in good health. Each CDR3 is given with its conserved first and last residue. Each record gives: V gene, clone size, D gene, J gene, CDR3 DNA, CDR3 protein. D genes are given only for firm matches. Expanded clones are given a class, and other clones once, few, many or no size at all.

>TRBV15|NA|NA|TRBJ2-7
TGTGCCACCAGCGATTTCGGGAGCTCCTACGAGCAGTACTTC
CATSDFGSSYEQYF
>TRBV19|NA|NA|TRBJ2-3
TGTGCCAGTAGTATATCCCGGGGTGCGGATACGCAGTATTTT
CASSISRGADTQYF
>TRBV6-1|NA|NA|TRBJ2-5
TGTGCCAGCAGTGATCGGGGGGCGGGAGAGACCCAGTACTTC
CASSDRGAGETQYF
>TRBV2|NA|TRBD2|TRBJ2-7
TGTGCCAGCAGAGTAGGGACTACTACCTACGAGCAGTACTTC
CASRVGTTTYEQYF
>TRBV27|NA|TRBD1|TRBJ2-2
TGTGCCAGCAGTTCACACGGACAGGGTGGCGGGGAGCTGTTTTTT
CASSSHGQGGGELFF
>TRBV7-9|few|TRBD2|TRBJ2-1
TGTGCCAGCAGCTTAGTAGGCCTAGCGGAACTCAATGAGCAGTTCTTC
CASSLVGLAELNEQFF
>TRBV28|once|NA|TRBJ2-3
TGTGCCAGCAGCCCTCCTCTTGGGAGCCGAGCTAGCACAGATACGCAGTATTTT
CASSPPLGSRASTDTQYF
>TRBV19|NA|NA|TRBJ2-7
TGTGCCAGTAGTAGGGGGGAAGGGTTGTACGAGCAGTACTTC
CASSRGEGLYEQYF
>TRBV27|NA|TRBD2|TRBJ2-2
TGTGCCAGCAGTCGCCCCTGGGGGGGGACTTCCACCGGGGAGCTGTTTTTT
CASSRPWGGTSTGELFF
>TRBV5-1|few|NA|TRBJ2-5
TGCGCCAGCAGCGTCCTAACAGCTCAAGAGACCCAGTACTTC
CASSVLTAQETQYF
>TRBV6-5|NA|NA|TRBJ1-5
TGTGCCAGCACGGGTGGCAATCAGCCCCAGCATTTT
CASTGGNQPQHF
>TRBV18|NA|TRBD1|TRBJ2-4
TGTGCCAGCTCAGCGACAGGGGGAACAGCTCAGTACTTC
CASSATGGTAQYF
>TRBV15|NA|TRBD1|TRBJ1-4
TGTGCCACCAGCCCTTCGACAGGGGGTATTGAAAAACTGTTTTTT
CATSPSTGGIEKLFF
>TRBV7-9|once|TRBD1|TRBJ1-2
TGTGCCAGCAGATCCGGGGACAGTTATGGCTACACCTTC
CASRSGDSYGYTF
>TRBV5-1|NA|TRBD1|TRBJ2-3
TGCGCCAGCAGCTCAACAAGGACAGGTCGCACAGATACGCAGTATTTT
CASSSTRTGRTDTQYF
>TRBV5-5|NA|NA|TRBJ2-1
TGTGCCAGCAGCTTGTCAGGGCAAGGTGAGCAGTTCTTC
CASSLSGQGEQFF
>TRBV10-3|NA|NA|TRBJ2-3
TGTGCCATCAGTGAGAGCAGGGCTTCACTCACAGATACGCAGTATTTT
CAISESRASLTDTQYF
>TRBV7-6|NA|TRBD1|TRBJ2-3
TGTGCCAGCAGGTTAACCGGGACAGGGTTGGGGGGCACAGATACGCAGTATTTT
CASRLTGTGLGGTDTQYF
>TRBV4-1|NA|NA|TRBJ2-6
TGCGCCAGCAGCCATTTCGGGGGTTTGGCTGGGGCCAACGTCCTGACTTTC
CASSHFGGLAGANVLTF
>TRBV6-6|few|NA|TRBJ2-1
TGTGCCAGCAGTCTGGCGGCATCCTATGAGCAGTTCTTC
CASSLAASYEQFF
>TRBV4-2|NA|TRBD2|TRBJ2-3
TGTGCCAGCAGCCAAGCTAGCGGGGGCACAGATACGCAGTATTTT
CASSQASGGTDTQYF
>TRBV6-1|NA|NA|TRBJ2-7
TGTGCCAGCAGTGAAGGGGGCAGCTCCTACGAGCAGTACTTC
CASSEGGSSYEQYF
>TRBV7-3|NA|TRBD1|TRBJ2-5
TGTGCCAGCAGCGCCTCAGGGGGTTTAAGGGAGACCCAGTACTTC
CASSASGGLRETQYF
>TRBV6-1|NA|TRBD1|TRBJ1-4
TGTGCCAGCAGGGAATCTCAGGGGGCAGGAAAACTGTTTTTT
CASRESQGAGKLFF
>TRBV18|NA|NA|TRBJ1-4
TGTGCCAGCTCGGGCAGCATTGATGAAAAACTGTTTTTT
CASSGSIDEKLFF
>TRBV11-3|NA|NA|TRBJ2-1
TGTGCCAGCAGCTTAGGCACCCCTGGAGGCGAGCAGTTCTTC
CASSLGTPGGEQFF
>TRBV19|NA|NA|TRBJ2-5
TGTGCCAGTAGTCCAGGATGGGAGACCCAGTACTTC
CASSPGWETQYF
>TRBV7-9|NA|NA|TRBJ2-1
TGTGCCAGCATCCGCAGGGGAGCCTACAATGAGCAGTTCTTC
CASIRRGAYNEQFF
>TRBV7-3|NA|NA|TRBJ1-1
TGTGCCAGCAGCTCTCAGAAGAACACTGAAGCTTTCTTT
CASSSQKNTEAFF
>TRBV6-5|NA|NA|TRBJ1-4
TGTGCCACCCACTTAGACCGAACGGAGGAAAAACTGTTTTTT
CATHLDRTEEKLFF
>TRBV28|few|NA|TRBJ1-2
TGTGCCAGCAGTGGGGGGAGACATACTTTCAACTATCTCTATGGCTACACCTTC
CASSGGRHTFNYLYGYTF
>TRBV2|NA|NA|TRBJ1-3
TGTGCCAGCAGTTCCGGGTTCACTGGAAACACCATATATTTT
CASSSGFTGNTIYF
>TRBV5-4|NA|NA|TRBJ1-1
TGTGCCAGCAGCTTCGACAGTCTAATCCCCACTGAAGCTTTCTTT
CASSFDSLIPTEAFF
>TRBV5-1|NA|NA|TRBJ1-5
TGCGCCAGCAGCCCCGCAGGGGATGGTTATCAGCCCCAGCATTTT
CASSPAGDGYQPQHF
>TRBV5-5|NA|TRBD2|TRBJ2-1
TGTGCCAGCAGCCCACGGACTAGCGGATACAATGAGCAGTTCTTC
CASSPRTSGYNEQFF
>TRBV19|NA|TRBD2|TRBJ2-3
TGTGCCAGTAGTAGGACTAGCGGGGTAGGCACAGATACGCAGTATTTT
CASSRTSGVGTDTQYF
>TRBV5-1|NA|NA|TRBJ2-3
TGCGCCAGCAGCTTGGGGCAGACTTTCACAGATACGCAGTATTTT
CASSLGQTFTDTQYF
>TRBV10-1|NA|NA|TRBJ2-2
TGCGCCAGCAGTGAGTCGACAGCGCGCGGTATCACCGGGGAGCTGTTTTTT
CASSESTARGITGELFF
>TRBV28|NA|TRBD1|TRBJ1-2
TGTGCCAGCAGTTTTTGGACAGGGGGCGCCCACTATGGCTACACCTTC
CASSFWTGGAHYGYTF
>TRBV18|NA|NA|TRBJ1-3
TGTGCCAGCTCAAGATCGGGGGGATCCGCTGGAAACACCATATATTTT
CASSRSGGSAGNTIYF
>TRBV27|few|TRBD1|TRBJ2-1
TGTGCCAGCAGTGGCGACAGGGGCCCGCGGAACCAGTTCTTC
CASSGDRGPRNQFF
>TRBV7-2|NA|NA|TRBJ1-1
TGTGCCAGCAGCTTAGGGGAGACCTTGGGGACTGAAGCTTTCTTT
CASSLGETLGTEAFF
>TRBV27|NA|NA|TRBJ2-3
TGTGCCAGCAGTGCACAGGGAAGCACAGATACGCAGTATTTT
CASSAQGSTDTQYF
>TRBV28|NA|TRBD1|TRBJ2-7
TGTGCCAGCAGTACCGGGACAGGGCCCTACGAGCAGTACTTC
CASSTGTGPYEQYF
>TRBV7-6|NA|TRBD2|TRBJ2-1
TGTGCCAGCAGCTTAGGGCTAGCGGGAGAGGGTGAGCAGTTCTTC
CASSLGLAGEGEQFF
>TRBV2|NA|TRBD1|TRBJ2-1
TGTGCCAGCAGTGTACAGGGGGCGATCGCCTACAATGAGCAGTTCTTC
CASSVQGAIAYNEQFF
>TRBV4-1|NA|NA|TRBJ1-6
TGCGCCAGCAGCCAAGACATTCATAATTCACCCCTCCACTTT
CASSQDIHNSPLHF
>TRBV15|NA|TRBD1|TRBJ2-1
TGTGCCACCAGCAGAGATAGGACAGGGGGATATGAGCAGTTCTTC
CATSRDRTGGYEQFF
>TRBV14|NA|TRBD2|TRBJ2-2
TGTGCCAGCAGCCAAGTGGGGGGGTTCGGATCCGGGGAGCTGTTTTTT
CASSQVGGFGSGELFF